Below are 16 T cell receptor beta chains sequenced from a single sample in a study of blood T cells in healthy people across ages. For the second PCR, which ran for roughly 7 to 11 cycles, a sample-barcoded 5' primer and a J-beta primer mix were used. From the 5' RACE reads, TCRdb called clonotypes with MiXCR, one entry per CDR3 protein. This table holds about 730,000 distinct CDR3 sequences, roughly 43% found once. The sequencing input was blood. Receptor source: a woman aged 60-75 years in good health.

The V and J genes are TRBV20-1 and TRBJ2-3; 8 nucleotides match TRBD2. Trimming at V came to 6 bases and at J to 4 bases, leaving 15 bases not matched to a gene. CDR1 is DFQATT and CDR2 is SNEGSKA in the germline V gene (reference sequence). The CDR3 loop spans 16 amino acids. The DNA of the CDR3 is TGCAGTGCGGAGGGTAGCGGGAAGATAGGTTCAGATACGCAGTATTTT. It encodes CSAEGSGKIGSDTQYF.

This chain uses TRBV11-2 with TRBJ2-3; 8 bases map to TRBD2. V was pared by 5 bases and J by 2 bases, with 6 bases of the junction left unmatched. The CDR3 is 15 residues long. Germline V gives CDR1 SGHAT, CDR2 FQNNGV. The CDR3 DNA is TGTGCCAGCAGCAATGGAGCGGGGGCCACAGATACGCAGTATTTT. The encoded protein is CASSNGAGATDTQYF.

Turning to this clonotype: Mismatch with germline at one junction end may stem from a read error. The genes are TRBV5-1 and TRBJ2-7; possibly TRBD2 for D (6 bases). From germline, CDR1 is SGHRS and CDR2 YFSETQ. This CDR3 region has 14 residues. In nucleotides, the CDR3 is TGCGCCGGCAGCTCGACGGGAGCCACCTACGAGCAGTACTTC. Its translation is CAGSSTGATYEQYF.

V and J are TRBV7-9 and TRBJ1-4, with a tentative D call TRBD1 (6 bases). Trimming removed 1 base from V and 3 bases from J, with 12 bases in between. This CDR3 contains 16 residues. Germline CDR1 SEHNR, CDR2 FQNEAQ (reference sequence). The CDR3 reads CASSLGGAAPNEKLFF. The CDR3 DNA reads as TGTGCCAGCAGCTTAGGGGGGGCAGCCCCTAATGAAAAACTGTTTTTT.

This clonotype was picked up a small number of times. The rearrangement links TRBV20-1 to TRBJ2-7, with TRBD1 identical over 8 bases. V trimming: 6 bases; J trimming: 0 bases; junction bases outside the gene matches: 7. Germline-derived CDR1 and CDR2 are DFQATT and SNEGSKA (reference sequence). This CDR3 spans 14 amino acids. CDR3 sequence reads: CSAKDRGFSYEQYF. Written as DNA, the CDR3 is TGCAGTGCCAAAGACAGGGGTTTCTCCTACGAGCAGTACTTC.

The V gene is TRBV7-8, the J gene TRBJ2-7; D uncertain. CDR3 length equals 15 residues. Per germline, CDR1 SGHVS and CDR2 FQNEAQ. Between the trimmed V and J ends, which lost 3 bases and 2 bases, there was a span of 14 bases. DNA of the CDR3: TGTGCCAGCAGCTTTCGGGCAGGCCATACCTACGAGCAGTACTTC. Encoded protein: CASSFRAGHTYEQYF.

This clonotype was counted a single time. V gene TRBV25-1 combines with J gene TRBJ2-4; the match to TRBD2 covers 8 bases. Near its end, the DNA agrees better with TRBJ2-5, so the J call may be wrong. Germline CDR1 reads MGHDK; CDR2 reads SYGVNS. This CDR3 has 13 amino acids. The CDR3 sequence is CASAARGGETQYF. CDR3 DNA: TGTGCCAGCGCCGCTCGGGGGGGAGAGACCCAGTACTTC.

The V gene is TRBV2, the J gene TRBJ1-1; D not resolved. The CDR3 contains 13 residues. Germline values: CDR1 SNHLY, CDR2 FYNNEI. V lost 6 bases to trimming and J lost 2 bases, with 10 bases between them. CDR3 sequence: CASRRDINTEAFF. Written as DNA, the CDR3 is TGTGCCAGCAGGAGAGATATAAACACTGAAGCTTTCTTT.

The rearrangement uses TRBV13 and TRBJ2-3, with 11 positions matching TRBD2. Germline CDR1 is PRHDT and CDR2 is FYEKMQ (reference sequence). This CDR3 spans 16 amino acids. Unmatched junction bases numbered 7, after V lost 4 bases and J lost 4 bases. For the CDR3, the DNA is TGTGCCAGCAGCTCCCGACTAGCGGGGATCGCAGATACGCAGTATTTT. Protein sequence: CASSSRLAGIADTQYF. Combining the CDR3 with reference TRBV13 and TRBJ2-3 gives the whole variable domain AAGVIQSPRHLIKEKRETATLKCYPIPRHDTVYWYQQGPGQDPQFLISFYEKMQSDKGSIPDRFSAQQFSDYHSELNMSSLELGDSALYFCASSSRLAGIADTQYFGPGTRLTVL.

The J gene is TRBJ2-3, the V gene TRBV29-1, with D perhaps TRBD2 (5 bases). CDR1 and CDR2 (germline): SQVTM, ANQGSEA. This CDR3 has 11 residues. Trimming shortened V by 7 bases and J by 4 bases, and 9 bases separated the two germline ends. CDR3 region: CSAAEADTQYF. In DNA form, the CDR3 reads TGCAGCGCCGCGGAGGCAGATACGCAGTATTTT.

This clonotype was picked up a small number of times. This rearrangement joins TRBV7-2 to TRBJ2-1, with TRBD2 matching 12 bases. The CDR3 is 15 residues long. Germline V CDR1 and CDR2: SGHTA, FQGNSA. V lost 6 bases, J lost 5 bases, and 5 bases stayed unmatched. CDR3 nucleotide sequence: TGTGCCAGCAGTTCGCTAGCGGGAGGGCACAATGAGCAGTTCTTC. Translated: CASSSLAGGHNEQFF. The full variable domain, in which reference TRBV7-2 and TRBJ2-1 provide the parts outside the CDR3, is GAGVSQSPSNKVTEKGKDVELRCDPISGHTALYWYRQSLGQGLEFLIYFQGNSAPDKSGLPSDRFSAERTGGSVSTLTIQRTQQEDSAVYLCASSSLAGGHNEQFFGPGTRLTVL.

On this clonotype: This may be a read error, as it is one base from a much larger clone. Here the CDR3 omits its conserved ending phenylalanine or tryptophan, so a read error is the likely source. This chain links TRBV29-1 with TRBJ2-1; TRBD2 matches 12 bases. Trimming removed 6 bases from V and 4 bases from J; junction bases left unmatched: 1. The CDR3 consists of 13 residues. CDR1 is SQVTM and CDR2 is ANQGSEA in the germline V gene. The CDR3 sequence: CSVGTSGYNEQFV. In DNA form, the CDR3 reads TGCAGCGTCGGGACTAGCGGGTACAATGAGCAGTTCGTC.

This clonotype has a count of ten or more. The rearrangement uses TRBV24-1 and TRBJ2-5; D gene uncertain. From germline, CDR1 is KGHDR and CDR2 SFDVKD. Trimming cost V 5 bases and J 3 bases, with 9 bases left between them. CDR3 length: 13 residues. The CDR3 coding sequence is TGTGCCACCAGTGGTGTGGCAGAAGAGACCCAGTACTTC. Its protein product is CATSGVAEETQYF.

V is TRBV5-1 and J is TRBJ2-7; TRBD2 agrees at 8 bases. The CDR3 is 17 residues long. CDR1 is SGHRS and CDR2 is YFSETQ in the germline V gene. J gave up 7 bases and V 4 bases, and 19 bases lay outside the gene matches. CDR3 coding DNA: TGCGCCAGCAGCCCGGGTAGGAGCGGGGGCCAAAGGGATGAGCAGTACTTC. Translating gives CASSPGRSGGQRDEQYF.

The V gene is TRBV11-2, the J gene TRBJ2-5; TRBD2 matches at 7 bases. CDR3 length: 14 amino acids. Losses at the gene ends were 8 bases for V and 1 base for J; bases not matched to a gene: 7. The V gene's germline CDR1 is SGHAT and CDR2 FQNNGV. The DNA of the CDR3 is TGTGCCAGCGGCCCTGGGACTATCCAAGAGACCCAGTACTTC. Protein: CASGPGTIQETQYF.

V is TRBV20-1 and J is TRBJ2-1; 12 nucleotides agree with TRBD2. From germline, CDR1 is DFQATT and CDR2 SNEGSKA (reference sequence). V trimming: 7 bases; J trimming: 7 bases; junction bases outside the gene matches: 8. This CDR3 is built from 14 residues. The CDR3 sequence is CSVPLAGGPNEQFF. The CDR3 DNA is TGCAGTGTACCTCTAGCGGGGGGGCCGAATGAGCAGTTCTTC.